The clone carrying this T cell receptor (beta chain) was counted once. This entry comes from a study of PD-L1 blockade in urothelial cancer. Time point noted: pretreatment peripheral blood. Measured with immunoSEQ multiplex PCR; TCRdb has only the in-frame clones, and not every one. The top ten hold about 15% of the sample, which has tens of thousands of clones, 70% to 90% seen once. Germline CDR1 is MGHDK and CDR2 is SYGVNS. V was clipped by 3 bases and J by 7 bases; unmatched bases: 5. The CDR3 consists of 14 residues. V usage is TRBV25-1 and J usage is TRBJ2-7, with TRBD2 matching 11 bases. The receptor was derived from a man in his 60s with urothelial cancer. Sequencing used PBMCs, obtained around atezolizumab (anti-PD-L1) treatment. The CDR3: CASSDLAGGREQYF. CDR3 DNA sequence: TGTGCCAGCAGTGACCTAGCGGGGGGTAGGGAGCAGTACTTC.